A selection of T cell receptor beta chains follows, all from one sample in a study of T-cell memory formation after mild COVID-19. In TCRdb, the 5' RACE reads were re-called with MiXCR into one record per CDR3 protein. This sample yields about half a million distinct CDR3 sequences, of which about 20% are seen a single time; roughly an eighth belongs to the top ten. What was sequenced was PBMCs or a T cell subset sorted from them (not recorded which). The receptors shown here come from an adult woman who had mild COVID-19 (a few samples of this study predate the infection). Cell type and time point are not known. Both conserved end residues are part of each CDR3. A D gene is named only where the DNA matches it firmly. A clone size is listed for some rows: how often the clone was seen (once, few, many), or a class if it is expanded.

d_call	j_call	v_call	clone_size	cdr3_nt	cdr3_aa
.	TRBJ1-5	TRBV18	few	TGTGCCAGCTCACCACCGGGAGAGCCCCAGCATTTT	CASSPPGEPQHF
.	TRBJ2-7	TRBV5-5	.	TGTGCCAGCAGCTCGGGACGGATCTACGAGCAGTACTTC	CASSSGRIYEQYF
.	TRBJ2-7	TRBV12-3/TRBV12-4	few	TGTGCCAGCGTAAGGGGGGGTTTTTCCTACGAGCAGTACTTC	CASVRGGFSYEQYF
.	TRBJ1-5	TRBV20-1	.	TGCAGTGCTACGGGGGCTGAGAAATATCAGCCCCAGCATTTT	CSATGAEKYQPQHF
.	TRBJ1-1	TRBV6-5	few	TGTGCCAGCAGTTACTCGGGGCGTTCAAGTCGACCGGAATCTTTCTTT	CASSYSGRSSRPESFF
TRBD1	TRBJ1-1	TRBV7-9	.	TGTGCCAGCAGCCCGGAGACAGGGATGGGTGGGACTGAAGCTTTCTTT	CASSPETGMGGTEAFF
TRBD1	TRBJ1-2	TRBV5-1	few	TGCGCCAGCAGCGGATTACCGGGACAGGGTTATGGCTACACCTTC	CASSGLPGQGYGYTF
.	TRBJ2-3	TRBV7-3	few	TGTGCCAGCAGCCCTGGAGGGGGCTGGACAGATACGCAGTATTTT	CASSPGGGWTDTQYF
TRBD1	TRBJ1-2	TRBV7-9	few	TGTGCCAGCAGCATCCCTCCGGGACAGGGTGTCTATGGCTACACCTTC	CASSIPPGQGVYGYTF
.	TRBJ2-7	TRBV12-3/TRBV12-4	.	TGTGCCAGCAGTTTAGGACACAACTACGAGCAGTACTTC	CASSLGHNYEQYF
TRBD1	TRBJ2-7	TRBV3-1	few	TGTGCCAGCAGCCCCACACTCGGGACAGGGGCATACGAGCAGTACTTC	CASSPTLGTGAYEQYF
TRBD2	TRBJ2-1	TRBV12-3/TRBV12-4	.	TGTGCCAGCAGACTAGCGGGAGTTAACAATGAGCAGTTCTTC	CASRLAGVNNEQFF
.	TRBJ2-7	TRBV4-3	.	TGCGCCAGCAGCCAAGAATTGGGCACGGGGCGTTACGAGCAGTACTTC	CASSQELGTGRYEQYF
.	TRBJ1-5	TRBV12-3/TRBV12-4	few	TGTGCCAGCAGCCCGGGGCGGGCTTTGTGGAATCAGCCCCAGCATTTT	CASSPGRALWNQPQHF
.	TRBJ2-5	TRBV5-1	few	TGCGCCAGCAGCTTGTTTCAGGGGAGAGAGACCCAGTACTTC	CASSLFQGRETQYF
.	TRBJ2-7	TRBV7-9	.	TGTGCCAGCAGCTTAGGGCAGGGGCGACCCTACGAGCAGTACTTC	CASSLGQGRPYEQYF
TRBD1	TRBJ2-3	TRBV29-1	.	TGCAGCGTCGGGGGACAGGGAGGGACAGATACGCAGTATTTT	CSVGGQGGTDTQYF
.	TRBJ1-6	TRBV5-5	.	TGTGCCAGCAGCTTGGGTGGGACACCGATCACCCTCCACTTT	CASSLGGTPITLHF
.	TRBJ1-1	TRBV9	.	TGTGCCAGCAGCGAAGGAGGGGGGGATGAAGCTTTCTTT	CASSEGGGDEAFF
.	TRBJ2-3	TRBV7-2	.	TGTGCCAGCAGACCTGTGCGGGGTCCCACAGATACGCAGTATTTT	CASRPVRGPTDTQYF
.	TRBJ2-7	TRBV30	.	TGTGCCTGGAGCAACCTGGACAACTTCTACGAGCAGTACTTC	CAWSNLDNFYEQYF
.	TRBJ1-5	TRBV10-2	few	TGCGCCAGCACTTCTGGAGGTCGCAATCAGCCCCAGCATTTT	CASTSGGRNQPQHF
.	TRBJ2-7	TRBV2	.	TGTGCCAGCAGTGACACGGGCGCCTACGAGCAGTACTTC	CASSDTGAYEQYF
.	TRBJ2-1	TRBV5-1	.	TGCGCCAGCAGCTTAGGGGCCAGCTCCTACACTGAGCAGTTCTTC	CASSLGASSYTEQFF
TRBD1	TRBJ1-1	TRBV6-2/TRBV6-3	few	TGTGCCAGCAGCCACGGGGGCAGGGGGCGCGGGACTGAAGCTTTCTTT	CASSHGGRGRGTEAFF
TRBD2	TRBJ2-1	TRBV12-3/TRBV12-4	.	TGTGCCAGCAGTCCCCGGACTAGCAGGAGCTCCTACAATGAGCAGTTCTTC	CASSPRTSRSSYNEQFF
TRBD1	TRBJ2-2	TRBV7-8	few	TGTGCCAGCAGCCCACAGGGGCCCTCCGGCACCGGGGAGCTGTTTTTT	CASSPQGPSGTGELFF
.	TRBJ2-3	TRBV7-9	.	TGTGCCAGCAGCTCGTCGACGGGAACGACGGATACGCAGTATTTT	CASSSSTGTTDTQYF
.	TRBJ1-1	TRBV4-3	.	TGCGCCAGCAGCCATATTCCGGGGCCAGGGGCTGAAGCTTTCTTT	CASSHIPGPGAEAFF
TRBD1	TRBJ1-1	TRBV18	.	TGTGCCAGCTCACCAAGGACAGGGGCTGAAGCTTTCTTT	CASSPRTGAEAFF
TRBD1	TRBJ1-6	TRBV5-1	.	TGCGCCAGCAGTTCACAGGGGGCGAGCAATTCACCCCTCCACTTT	CASSSQGASNSPLHF
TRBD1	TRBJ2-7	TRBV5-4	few	TGTGCCAGCAGCTCACGGACAGGGTCCCTCGAGCAGTACTTC	CASSSRTGSLEQYF
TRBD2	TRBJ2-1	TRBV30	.	TGTGCCTTCACTAGCGGGGGGGGTTACAATGAGCAGTTCTTC	CAFTSGGGYNEQFF
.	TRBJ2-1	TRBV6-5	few	TGTGCCAGCAGTTACTATTTCTACGGGGGGCAGGTCGGTGAGCAGTTCTTC	CASSYYFYGGQVGEQFF
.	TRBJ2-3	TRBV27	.	TGTGCCAGCAGTTTAAACCCCAAGACAGATACGCAGTATTTT	CASSLNPKTDTQYF
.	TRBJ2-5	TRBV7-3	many	TGTGCCAGCAGCGGGGGACCGCAAGAGACCCAGTACTTC	CASSGGPQETQYF
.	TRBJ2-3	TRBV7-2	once	TGTGCCAGCAGCCTAGGTCGGGGCACATATACGCAGTATTTT	CASSLGRGTYTQYF
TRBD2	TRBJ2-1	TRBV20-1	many	TGCAGTGCTCGAGGCGGGAGCTCCTACAATGAGCAGTTCTTC	CSARGGSSYNEQFF
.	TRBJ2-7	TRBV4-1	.	TGCGCCAGCAGCCAAGAGATCAGGCTCGATGTTTACGAGCAGTACTTC	CASSQEIRLDVYEQYF
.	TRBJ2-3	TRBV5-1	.	TGCGCCAGCAGCTTCGATTCAGATACGCAGTATTTT	CASSFDSDTQYF
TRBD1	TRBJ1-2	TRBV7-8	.	TGTGCCAGCAGCTCGACAGGGCTTAGTGGCTATGGCTACACCTTC	CASSSTGLSGYGYTF
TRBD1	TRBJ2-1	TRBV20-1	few	TGCAGTGCATCCCCAAGGACAGGCTCCTACAATGAGCAGTTCTTC	CSASPRTGSYNEQFF
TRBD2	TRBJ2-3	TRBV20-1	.	TGCAGTGCTAGAGAGGGGACTACTAGCACAGATACGCAGTATTTT	CSAREGTTSTDTQYF
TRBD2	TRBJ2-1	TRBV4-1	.	TGCGCCAGCAGCCGGGGCCTAGCGGGAGACCATGAGCAGTTCTTC	CASSRGLAGDHEQFF